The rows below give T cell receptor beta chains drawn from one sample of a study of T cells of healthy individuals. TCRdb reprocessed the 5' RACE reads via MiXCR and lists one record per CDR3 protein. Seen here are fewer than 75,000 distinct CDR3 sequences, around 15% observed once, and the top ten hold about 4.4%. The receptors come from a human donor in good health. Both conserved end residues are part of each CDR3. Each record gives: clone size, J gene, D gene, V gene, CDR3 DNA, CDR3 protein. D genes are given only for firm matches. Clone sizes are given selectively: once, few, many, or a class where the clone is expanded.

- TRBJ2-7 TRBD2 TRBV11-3 TGTGCCAGCAGCTTAGATAGCCTAGGGTTGCGGGGGGAGCAGTACTTC CASSLDSLGLRGEQYF
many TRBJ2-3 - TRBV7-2 TGTGCCAGCGGTGGTTTCTCAGATACGCAGTATTTT CASGGFSDTQYF
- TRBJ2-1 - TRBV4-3 TGCGCCAGCAGCCAAGAAGTTAGTCCAGCGGTCAATGAGCAGTTCTTC CASSQEVSPAVNEQFF
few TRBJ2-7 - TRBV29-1 TGCAGCGTCCTAACAGGGAGCTCCTACGAGCAGTACTTC CSVLTGSSYEQYF
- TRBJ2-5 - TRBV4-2 TGTGCCAGCAGCCAAGAGCAGTTTGGGGAGACCCAGTACTTC CASSQEQFGETQYF
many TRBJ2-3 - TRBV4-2 TGTGCCAGCAGCCAAGAAAGCAGGGGGGAGAGGGTTACAGATACGCAGTATTTT CASSQESRGERVTDTQYF
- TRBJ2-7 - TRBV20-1 TGCAGTGCCAGGGACTCCACCTACGAGCAGTACTTC CSARDSTYEQYF
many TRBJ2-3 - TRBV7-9 TGTGCCAGCATGGGGGGACACCCTAGCACAGATACGCAGTATTTT CASMGGHPSTDTQYF
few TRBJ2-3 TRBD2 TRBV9 TGTGCCAGCAGCGTGGCGGGAGGGCTCACAGATACGCAGTATTTT CASSVAGGLTDTQYF
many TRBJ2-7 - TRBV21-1 TGTGCCAGCAGCAAACCTCGGTGCGGGAGGGAATACGAGCAGTACTTC CASSKPRCGREYEQYF
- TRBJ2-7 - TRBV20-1 TGCAGTGCCGCAACCTACTCCTACGAGCAGTACTTC CSAATYSYEQYF
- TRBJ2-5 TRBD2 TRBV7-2 TGTGCCAGCAGCTTACGTGGGATAAGTCGGGGGGGGACCCAGTACTTC CASSLRGISRGGTQYF
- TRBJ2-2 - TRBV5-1 TGCGCCAGCAGCTTGATTAGCGAGGGCGGGGAGCTGTTTTTT CASSLISEGGELFF
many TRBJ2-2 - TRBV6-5 TGTGCCACCCGACCAGGCCGCTTGAACACCGGGGAGCTGTTTTTT CATRPGRLNTGELFF
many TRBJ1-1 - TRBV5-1 TGCGCCAGCAGCTTGGGCCCCTCGAACACTGAAGCTTTCTTT CASSLGPSNTEAFF
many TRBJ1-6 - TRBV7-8 TGTGCCAGCAGCGCAGTCCCACTTTCACCCCTCCACTTT CASSAVPLSPLHF
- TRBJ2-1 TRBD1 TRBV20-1 TGCAGTGCTTCGCCCGGGACAGGGGGCATCGATGAGCAGTTCTTC CSASPGTGGIDEQFF
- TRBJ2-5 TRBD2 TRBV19 TGTGCCAGTAGTCCTAGCGGGGAAGAGACCCAGTACTTC CASSPSGEETQYF
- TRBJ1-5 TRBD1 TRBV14 TGTGCCAGCAGTACAGGGGTCGATCAGCCCCAGCATTTT CASSTGVDQPQHF
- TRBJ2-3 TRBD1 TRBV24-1 TGTGCCACCAGTGATCCCACAGGGGGCGTCACAGATACGCAGTATTTT CATSDPTGGVTDTQYF
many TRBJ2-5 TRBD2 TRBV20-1 TGCAGTGCTGGCGGGGGGGCCTTTGAGACCCAGTACTTC CSAGGGAFETQYF
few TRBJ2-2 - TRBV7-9 TGTGCCAGCAGCTTAGAGTACGGGGAGCTGTTTTTT CASSLEYGELFF
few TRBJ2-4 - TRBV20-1 TGCAGTGCCACTGGGGAATGGAGCATTCAGTACTTC CSATGEWSIQYF
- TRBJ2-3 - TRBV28 TGTGCCAGCAGTCCATCCTCAGGGGCGGCTCGGAATACGCAGTATTTT CASSPSSGAARNTQYF
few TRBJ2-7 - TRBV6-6 TGTGCCAGCAGGAATACAGGGACGGGGTACGAGCAGTACTTC CASRNTGTGYEQYF
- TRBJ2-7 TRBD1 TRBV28 TGTGCCAGCCATTCACACGTCCGGGACAGGGGGGGCTACGAGCAGTACTTC CASHSHVRDRGGYEQYF
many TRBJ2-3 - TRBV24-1 TGTGCCACCAGTGTGGGGGTAGGCACAGATACGCAGTATTTT CATSVGVGTDTQYF
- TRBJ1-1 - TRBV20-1 TGCAGTGCTAGTTATATGTCTGTGACTGAAGCTTTCTTT CSASYMSVTEAFF
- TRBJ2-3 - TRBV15 TGTGCCACCAGCAGAGTAGAGGGGGGTTCAGATACGCAGTATTTT CATSRVEGGSDTQYF
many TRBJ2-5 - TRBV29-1 TGCAGCGTTGAAGGTTGGGCAAACCAAGAGACCCAGTACTTC CSVEGWANQETQYF
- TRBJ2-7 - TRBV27 TGTGCCAGCACCGCCACCAACTCCTACGAGCAGTACTTC CASTATNSYEQYF
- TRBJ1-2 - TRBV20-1 TGCAGTGCTACCGACAGCTACTATGGCTACACCTTC CSATDSYYGYTF
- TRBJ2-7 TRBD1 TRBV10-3 TGTGCCATTACCTCCGGGACAGGGGGCTACGAGCAGTACTTC CAITSGTGGYEQYF
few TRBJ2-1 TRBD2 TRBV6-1 TGTGCCACGCCTACCGGGCTAGCGGGAGATTATGAGCAGTTCTTC CATPTGLAGDYEQFF
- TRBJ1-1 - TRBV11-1 TGTGCCAGCAGTACAGGGCGGAACACTGAAGCTTTCTTT CASSTGRNTEAFF
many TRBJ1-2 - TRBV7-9 TGTGCCAGCAGCTTAGGGACCGGCTACACCTTC CASSLGTGYTF